These 2 T cell receptor beta chains came from one sample sequenced in a study of cytomegalovirus exposure and HLA in healthy donors. Use of 60 Vbeta and 13 Jbeta primers characterized the PCR. Using immunoSEQ multiplex PCR, the repertoire was profiled, and TCRdb retains in-frame clones only, with some absent. The table records 60,000 to 80,000 clones, under 80% of them present only once. Source material: PBMCs. The source is a woman aged 25 to 39 in good health and CMV-seronegative.

The chain is built from TRBV7-2 and TRBJ2-2; D perhaps matches TRBD2 (5 bases). The germline CDR1 and CDR2 sequences are SGHTA and FQGNSA. V was clipped by 5 bases and J by 5 bases, with 15 bases between them. The CDR3 sequence is 15 residues long. The CDR3 loop is CASSQAAARTGELFF. The CDR3 region has the DNA TGTGCCAGCAGCCAAGCAGCGGCGAGGACCGGGGAGCTGTTTTTT.

The rearrangement joins TRBV12-5 to TRBJ2-2, with D maybe TRBD2 (5 bases). The CDR3 spans 13 residues. The ends were cut back, 6 bases at V and 4 bases at J, with 9 bases in the middle. The V gene's germline CDR1 is LGHNT and CDR2 FRNRAP. The DNA for the CDR3 is TGTGCTAGTGGCCTCGAGGGCACCGGGGAGCTGTTTTTT. Translated, it gives CASGLEGTGELFF.